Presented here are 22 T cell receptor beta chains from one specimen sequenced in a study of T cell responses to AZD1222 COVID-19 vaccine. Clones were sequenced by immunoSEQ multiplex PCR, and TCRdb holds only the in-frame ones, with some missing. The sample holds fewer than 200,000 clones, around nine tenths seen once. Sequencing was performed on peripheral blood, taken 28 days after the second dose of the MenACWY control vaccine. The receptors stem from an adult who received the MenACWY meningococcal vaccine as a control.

CDR3 loop: CASSSGPLTSRDTQYF. The CDR3 DNA follows: TGTGCCAGCAGTTCGGGGCCCCTCACCTCGAGAGATACGCAGTATTTT. The chain employs TRBV27 and TRBJ2-3; D may correspond to TRBD1 or TRBD2 (5 bases each). CDR3 length: 16 residues. The germline V gene encodes CDR1 MNHEY and CDR2 SMNVEV (reference sequence). Trimming took 4 bases from V and 5 from J, leaving 19 bases between them.

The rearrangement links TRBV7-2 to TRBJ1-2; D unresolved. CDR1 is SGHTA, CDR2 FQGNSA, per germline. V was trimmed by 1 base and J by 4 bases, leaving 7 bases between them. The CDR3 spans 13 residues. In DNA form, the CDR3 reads TGTGCCAGCAGCTTAGTGGCCCTCTATGGCTACACCTTC. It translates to CASSLVALYGYTF. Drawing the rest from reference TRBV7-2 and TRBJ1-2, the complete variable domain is GAGVSQSPSNKVTEKGKDVELRCDPISGHTALYWYRQSLGQGLEFLIYFQGNSAPDKSGLPSDRFSAERTGGSVSTLTIQRTQQEDSAVYLCASSLVALYGYTFGSGTRLTVV.

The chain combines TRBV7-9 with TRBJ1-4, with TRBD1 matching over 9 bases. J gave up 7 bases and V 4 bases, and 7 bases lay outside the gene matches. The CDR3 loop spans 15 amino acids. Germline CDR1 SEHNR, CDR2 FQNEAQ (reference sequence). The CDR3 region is CASSSTGQGTEKLFF. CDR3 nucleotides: TGTGCCAGCAGCTCGACGGGACAGGGAACTGAAAAACTGTTTTTT. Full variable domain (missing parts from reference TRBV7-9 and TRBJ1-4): DTGVSQNPRHKITKRGQNVTFRCDPISEHNRLYWYRQTLGQGPEFLTYFQNEAQLEKSRLLSDRFSAERPKGSFSTLEIQRTEQGDSAMYLCASSSTGQGTEKLFFGSGTQLSVL.

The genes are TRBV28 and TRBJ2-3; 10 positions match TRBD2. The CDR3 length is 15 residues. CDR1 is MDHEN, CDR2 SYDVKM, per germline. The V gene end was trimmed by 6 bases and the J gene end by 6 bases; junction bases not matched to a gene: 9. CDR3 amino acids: CASSPTSGAGDTQYF. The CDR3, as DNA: TGTGCCAGCAGCCCTACTAGCGGGGCGGGGGATACGCAGTATTTT.

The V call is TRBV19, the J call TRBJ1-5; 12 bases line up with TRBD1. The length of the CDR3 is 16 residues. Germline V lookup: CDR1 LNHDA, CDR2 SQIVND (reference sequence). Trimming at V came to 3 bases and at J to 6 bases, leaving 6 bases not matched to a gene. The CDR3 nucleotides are TGTGCCAGTAGTATTCCGGGACAGGGGGCTCGTCAGCCCCAGCATTTT. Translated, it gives CASSIPGQGARQPQHF.

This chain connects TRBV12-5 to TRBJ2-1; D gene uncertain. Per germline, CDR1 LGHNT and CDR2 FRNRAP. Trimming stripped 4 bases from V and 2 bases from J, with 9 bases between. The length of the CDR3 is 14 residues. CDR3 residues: CASGSQRAYNEQFF. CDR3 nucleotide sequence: TGTGCTAGTGGTTCCCAGAGAGCCTACAATGAGCAGTTCTTC. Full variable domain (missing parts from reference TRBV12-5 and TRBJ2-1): DARVTQTPRHKVTEMGQEVTMRCQPILGHNTVFWYRQTMMQGLELLAYFRNRAPLDDSGMPKDRFSAEMPDATLATLKIQPSEPRDSAVYFCASGSQRAYNEQFFGPGTRLTVL.

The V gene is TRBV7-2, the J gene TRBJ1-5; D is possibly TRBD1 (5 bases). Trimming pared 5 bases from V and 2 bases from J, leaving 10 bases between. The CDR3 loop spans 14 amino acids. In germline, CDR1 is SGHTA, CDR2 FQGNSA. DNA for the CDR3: TGTGCCAGCAGCCATCCAGGGCGCAATCAGCCCCAGCATTTT. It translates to CASSHPGRNQPQHF.

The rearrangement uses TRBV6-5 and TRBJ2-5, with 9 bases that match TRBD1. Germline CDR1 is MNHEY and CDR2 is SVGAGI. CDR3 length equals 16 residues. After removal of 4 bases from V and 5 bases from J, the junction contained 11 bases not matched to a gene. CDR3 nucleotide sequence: TGTGCCAGCAGTTCCCCCCTGGACAGGGGCAGGGAGACCCAGTACTTC. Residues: CASSSPLDRGRETQYF.

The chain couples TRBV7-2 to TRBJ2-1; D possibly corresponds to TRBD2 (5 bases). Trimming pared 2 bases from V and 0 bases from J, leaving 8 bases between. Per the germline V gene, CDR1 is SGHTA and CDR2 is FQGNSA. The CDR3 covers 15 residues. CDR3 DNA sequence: TGTGCCAGCAGCTTACAAGCGGTCTCCTACAATGAGCAGTTCTTC. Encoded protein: CASSLQAVSYNEQFF.

CDR3 in amino acids: CATSDHLGTGSNEQFF. In DNA, the CDR3 is TGTGCCACCAGTGATCACCTCGGGACAGGGAGTAATGAGCAGTTCTTC. The gene calls are TRBV24-1 and TRBJ2-1; TRBD1 agrees at 9 bases. J was trimmed by 7 bases and V by 3 bases; bases with no gene match: 9. The V gene's germline CDR1 is KGHDR and CDR2 SFDVKD. There are 16 residues in the CDR3.

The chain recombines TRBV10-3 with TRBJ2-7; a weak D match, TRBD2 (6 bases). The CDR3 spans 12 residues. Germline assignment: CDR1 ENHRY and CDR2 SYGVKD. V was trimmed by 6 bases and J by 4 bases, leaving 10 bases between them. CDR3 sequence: CAIRGLGYEQYF. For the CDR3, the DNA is TGTGCCATCAGGGGACTCGGTTACGAGCAGTACTTC.

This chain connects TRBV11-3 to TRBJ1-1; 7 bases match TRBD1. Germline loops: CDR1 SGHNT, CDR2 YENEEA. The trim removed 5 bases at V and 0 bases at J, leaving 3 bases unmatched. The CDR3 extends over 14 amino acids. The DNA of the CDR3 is TGTGCCAGCAGCCTGACAGGGATGAACACTGAAGCTTTCTTT. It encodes CASSLTGMNTEAFF.

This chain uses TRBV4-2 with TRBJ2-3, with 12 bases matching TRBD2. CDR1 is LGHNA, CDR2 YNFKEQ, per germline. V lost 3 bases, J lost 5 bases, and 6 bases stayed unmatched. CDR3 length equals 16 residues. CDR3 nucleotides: TGTGCCAGCAGCCAGCGACTAGCGGGAGTGGAAGATACGCAGTATTTT. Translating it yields CASSQRLAGVEDTQYF.

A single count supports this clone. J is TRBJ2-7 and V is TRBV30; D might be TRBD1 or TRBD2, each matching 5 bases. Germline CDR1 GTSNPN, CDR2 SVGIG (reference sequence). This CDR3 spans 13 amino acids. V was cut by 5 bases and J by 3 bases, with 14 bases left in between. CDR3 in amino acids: CAWSWDPNYEQYF. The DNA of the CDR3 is TGTGCCTGGTCATGGGACCCGAACTACGAGCAGTACTTC.

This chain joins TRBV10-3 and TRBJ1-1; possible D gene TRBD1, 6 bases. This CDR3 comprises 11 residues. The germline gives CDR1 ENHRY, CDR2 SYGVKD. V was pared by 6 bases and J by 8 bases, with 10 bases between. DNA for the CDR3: TGTGCCATCAGCGACACAGGGGAAGCTTTCTTT. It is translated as CAISDTGEAFF.

In DNA, the CDR3 is TGTGCCAGCACCAGTCAGGGTGCTGGGGCCAACGTCCTGACTTTC. Its protein product is CASTSQGAGANVLTF. The chain has TRBV7-3 and TRBJ2-6, with D possibly TRBD1 on 5 matching bases. CDR3 length: 15 amino acids. Trimming pared 7 bases from V and 2 bases from J, leaving 12 bases between. The V gene's germline CDR1 is SGHTA and CDR2 FQGTGA.

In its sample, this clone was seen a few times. The DNA for the CDR3 is TGTGCCAGCAGCTTAGATGGCGTACTCACAGATACGCAGTATTTT. Its protein is CASSLDGVLTDTQYF. This chain connects TRBV11-3 to TRBJ2-3; D call uncertain. Trimming stripped 0 bases from V and 2 bases from J, with 9 bases between. Per the germline V gene, CDR1 is SGHNT and CDR2 is YENEEA. The CDR3 contains 15 residues.

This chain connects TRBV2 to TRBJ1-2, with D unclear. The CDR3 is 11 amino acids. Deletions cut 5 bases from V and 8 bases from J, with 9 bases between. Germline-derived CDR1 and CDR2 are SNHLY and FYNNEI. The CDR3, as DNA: TGTGCCAGCAGTAACGGAGTCGGCTACACCTTC. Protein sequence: CASSNGVGYTF.

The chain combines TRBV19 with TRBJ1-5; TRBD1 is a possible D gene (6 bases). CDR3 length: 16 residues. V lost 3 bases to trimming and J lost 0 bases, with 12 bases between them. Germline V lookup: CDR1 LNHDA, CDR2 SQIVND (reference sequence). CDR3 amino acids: CASSIGGGVSNQPQHF. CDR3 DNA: TGTGCCAGTAGTATTGGGGGCGGGGTTAGCAATCAGCCCCAGCATTTT.

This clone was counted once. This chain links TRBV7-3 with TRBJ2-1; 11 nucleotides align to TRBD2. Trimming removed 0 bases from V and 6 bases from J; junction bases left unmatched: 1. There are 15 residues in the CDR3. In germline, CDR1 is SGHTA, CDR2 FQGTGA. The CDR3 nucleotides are TGTGCCAGCAGCTTAACGCTAGCGGGGGGCAATGAGCAGTTCTTC. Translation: CASSLTLAGGNEQFF. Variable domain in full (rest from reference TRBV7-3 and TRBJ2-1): GAGVSQTPSNKVTEKGKYVELRCDPISGHTALYWYRQSLGQGPEFLIYFQGTGAADDSGLPNDRFFAVRPEGSVSTLKIQRTERGDSAVYLCASSLTLAGGNEQFFGPGTRLTVL.

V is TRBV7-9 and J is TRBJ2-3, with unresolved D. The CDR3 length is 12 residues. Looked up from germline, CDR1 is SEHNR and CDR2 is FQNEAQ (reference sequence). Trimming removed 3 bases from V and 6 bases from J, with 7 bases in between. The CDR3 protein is CASSLIGDTQYF. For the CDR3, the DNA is TGTGCCAGCAGCTTGATTGGCGATACGCAGTATTTT.

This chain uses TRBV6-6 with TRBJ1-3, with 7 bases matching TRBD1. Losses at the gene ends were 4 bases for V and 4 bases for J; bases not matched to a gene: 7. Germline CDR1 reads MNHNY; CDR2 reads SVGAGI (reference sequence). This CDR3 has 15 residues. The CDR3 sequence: CASSSTGVQGNTIYF. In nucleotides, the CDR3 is TGTGCCAGCAGTTCCACAGGGGTGCAAGGAAACACCATATATTTT.